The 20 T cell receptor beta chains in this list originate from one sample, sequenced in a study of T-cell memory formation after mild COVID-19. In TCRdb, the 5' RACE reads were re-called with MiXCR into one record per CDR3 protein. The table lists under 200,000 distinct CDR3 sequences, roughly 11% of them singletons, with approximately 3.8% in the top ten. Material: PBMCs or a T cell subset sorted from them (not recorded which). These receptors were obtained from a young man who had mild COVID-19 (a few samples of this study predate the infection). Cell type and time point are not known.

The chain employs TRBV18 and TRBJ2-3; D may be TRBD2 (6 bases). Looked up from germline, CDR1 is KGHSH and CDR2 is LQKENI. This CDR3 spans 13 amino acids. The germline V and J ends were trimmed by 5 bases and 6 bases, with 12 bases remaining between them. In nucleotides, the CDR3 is TGTGCCAGCTCATCGGGGACTCCCGATACGCAGTATTTT. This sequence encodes CASSSGTPDTQYF.

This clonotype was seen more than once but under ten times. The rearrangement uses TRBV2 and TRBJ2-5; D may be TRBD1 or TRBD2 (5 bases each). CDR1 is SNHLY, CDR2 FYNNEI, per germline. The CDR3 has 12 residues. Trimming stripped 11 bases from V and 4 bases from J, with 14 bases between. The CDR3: CAERGAGETQYF. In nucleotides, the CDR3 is TGTGCCGAGAGGGGCGCCGGAGAGACCCAGTACTTC.

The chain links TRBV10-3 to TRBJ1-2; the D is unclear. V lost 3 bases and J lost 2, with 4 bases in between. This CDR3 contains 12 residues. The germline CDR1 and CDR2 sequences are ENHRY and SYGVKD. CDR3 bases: TGTGCCATCAGTGACAAAAACTATGGCTACACCTTC. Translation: CAISDKNYGYTF.

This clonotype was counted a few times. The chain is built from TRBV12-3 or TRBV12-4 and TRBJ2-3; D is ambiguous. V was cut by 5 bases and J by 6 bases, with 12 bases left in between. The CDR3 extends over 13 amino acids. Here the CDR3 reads CASSLGWADTQYF. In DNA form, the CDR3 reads TGTGCCAGCAGTCTAGGGTGGGCGGATACGCAGTATTTT.

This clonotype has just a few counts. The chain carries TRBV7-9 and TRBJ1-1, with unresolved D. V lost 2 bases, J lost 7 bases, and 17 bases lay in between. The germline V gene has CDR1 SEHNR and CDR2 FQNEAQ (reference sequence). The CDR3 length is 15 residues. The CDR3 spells CASSLFPAPTDEAFF. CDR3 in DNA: TGTGCCAGCAGCTTATTCCCGGCCCCAACCGATGAAGCTTTCTTT.

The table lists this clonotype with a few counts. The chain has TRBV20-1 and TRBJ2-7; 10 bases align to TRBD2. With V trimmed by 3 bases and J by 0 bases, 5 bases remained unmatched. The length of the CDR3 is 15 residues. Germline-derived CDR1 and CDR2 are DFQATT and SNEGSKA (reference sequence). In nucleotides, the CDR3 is TGCAGTGCTAGGCGACTAGCGGGCATCTCCTACGAGCAGTACTTC. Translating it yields CSARRLAGISYEQYF.

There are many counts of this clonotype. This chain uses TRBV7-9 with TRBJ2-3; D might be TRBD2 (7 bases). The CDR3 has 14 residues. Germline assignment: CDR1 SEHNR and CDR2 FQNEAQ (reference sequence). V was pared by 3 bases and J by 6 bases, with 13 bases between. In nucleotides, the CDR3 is TGTGCCAGCAGCTTGCCGGAGGGGGGGGATACGCAGTATTTT. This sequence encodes CASSLPEGGDTQYF.

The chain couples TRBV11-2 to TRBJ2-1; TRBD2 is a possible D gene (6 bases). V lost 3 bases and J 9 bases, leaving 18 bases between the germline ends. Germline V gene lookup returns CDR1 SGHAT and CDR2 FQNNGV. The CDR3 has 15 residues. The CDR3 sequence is CASSFLVGGNGEQFF. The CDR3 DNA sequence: TGTGCCAGCAGCTTTCTTGTCGGGGGTAACGGTGAGCAGTTCTTC.

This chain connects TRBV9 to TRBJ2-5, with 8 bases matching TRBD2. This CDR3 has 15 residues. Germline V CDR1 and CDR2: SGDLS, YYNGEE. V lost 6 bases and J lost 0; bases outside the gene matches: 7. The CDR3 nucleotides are TGTGCCAGCAACTTCGGGGGGGGTCACCAAGAGACCCAGTACTTC. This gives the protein CASNFGGGHQETQYF.

The CDR3 nucleotides are TGTGCCAGCAGTGCCGGTACGACCTCTGGAAACACCATATATTTT. Amino acids: CASSAGTTSGNTIYF. V and J are TRBV28 and TRBJ1-3; no clear D gene. The CDR3 contains 15 residues. Germline CDR1 MDHEN, CDR2 SYDVKM. The V and J ends lost 5 bases and 0 bases respectively, with 11 bases between them.

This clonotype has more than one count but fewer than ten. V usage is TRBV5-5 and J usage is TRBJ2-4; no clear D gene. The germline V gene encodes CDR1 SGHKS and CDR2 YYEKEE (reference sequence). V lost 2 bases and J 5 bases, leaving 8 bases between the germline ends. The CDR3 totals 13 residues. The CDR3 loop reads CASSFLQQNIQYF. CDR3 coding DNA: TGTGCCAGCAGCTTCCTACAGCAAAACATTCAGTACTTC.

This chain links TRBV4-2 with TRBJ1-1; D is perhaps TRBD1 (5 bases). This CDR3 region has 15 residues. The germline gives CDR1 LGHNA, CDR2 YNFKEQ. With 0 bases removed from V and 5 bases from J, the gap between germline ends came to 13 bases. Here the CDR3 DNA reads TGTGCCAGCAGCCAAGATGGGGGAAGTAGGACTGAAGCTTTCTTT. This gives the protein CASSQDGGSRTEAFF.

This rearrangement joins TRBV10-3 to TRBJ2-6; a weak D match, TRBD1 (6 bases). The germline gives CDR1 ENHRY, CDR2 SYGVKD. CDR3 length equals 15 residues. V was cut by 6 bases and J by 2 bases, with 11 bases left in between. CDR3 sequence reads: CAISATGTGANVLTF. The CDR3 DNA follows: TGTGCCATCAGCGCCACAGGGACTGGGGCCAACGTCCTGACTTTC.

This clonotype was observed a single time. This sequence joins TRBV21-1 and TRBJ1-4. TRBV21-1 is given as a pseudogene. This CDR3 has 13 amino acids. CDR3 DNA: TGTGCCAGCAGCCCCAAGATATCAGAAAAACTGTTTTTT. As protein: CASSPKISEKLFF.

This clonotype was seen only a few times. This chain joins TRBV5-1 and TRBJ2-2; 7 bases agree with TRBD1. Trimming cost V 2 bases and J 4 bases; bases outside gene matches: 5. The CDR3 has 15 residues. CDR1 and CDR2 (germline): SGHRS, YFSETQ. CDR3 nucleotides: TGCGCCAGCAGCTTAGACAGGGCGGGCACCGGGGAGCTGTTTTTT. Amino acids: CASSLDRAGTGELFF.

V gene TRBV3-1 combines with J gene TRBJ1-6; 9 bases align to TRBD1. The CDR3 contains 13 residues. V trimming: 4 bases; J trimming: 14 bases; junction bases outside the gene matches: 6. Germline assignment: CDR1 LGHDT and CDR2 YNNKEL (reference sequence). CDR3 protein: CASSPGTGPALHF. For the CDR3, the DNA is TGTGCCAGCAGCCCCGGGACAGGGCCTGCCCTCCACTTT.

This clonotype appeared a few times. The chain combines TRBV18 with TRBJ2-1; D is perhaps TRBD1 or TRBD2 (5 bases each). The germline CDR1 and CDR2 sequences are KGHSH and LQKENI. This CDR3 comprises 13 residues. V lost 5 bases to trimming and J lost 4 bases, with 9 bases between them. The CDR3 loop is CASSGTVYNEQFF. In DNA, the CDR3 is TGTGCCAGCTCAGGGACGGTTTACAATGAGCAGTTCTTC. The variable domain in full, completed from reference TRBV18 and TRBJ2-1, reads NAGVMQNPRHLVRRRGQEARLRCSPMKGHSHVYWYRQLPEEGLKFMVYLQKENIIDESGMPKERFSAEFPKEGPSILRIQQVVRGDSAAYFCASSGTVYNEQFFGPGTRLTVL.

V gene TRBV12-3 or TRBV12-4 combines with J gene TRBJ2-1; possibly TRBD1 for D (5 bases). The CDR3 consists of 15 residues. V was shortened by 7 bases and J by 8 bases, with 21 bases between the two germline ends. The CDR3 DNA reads TGTGCCAGCACCGGTCAGGCAGGGTTTTACCATGAGCAGTTCTTC. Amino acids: CASTGQAGFYHEQFF.

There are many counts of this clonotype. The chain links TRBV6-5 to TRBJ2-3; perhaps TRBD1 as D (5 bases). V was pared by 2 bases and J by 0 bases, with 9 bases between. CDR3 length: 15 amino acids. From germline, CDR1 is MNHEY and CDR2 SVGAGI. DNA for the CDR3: TGTGCCAGCAGTTACCGAACAGGTAGCACAGATACGCAGTATTTT. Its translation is CASSYRTGSTDTQYF.

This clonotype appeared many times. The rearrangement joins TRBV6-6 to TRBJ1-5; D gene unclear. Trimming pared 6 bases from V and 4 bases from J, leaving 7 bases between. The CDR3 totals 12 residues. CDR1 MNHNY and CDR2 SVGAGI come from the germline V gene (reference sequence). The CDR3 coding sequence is TGTGCCAGCAGCCCCGGAAATCAGCCCCAGCATTTT. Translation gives CASSPGNQPQHF.